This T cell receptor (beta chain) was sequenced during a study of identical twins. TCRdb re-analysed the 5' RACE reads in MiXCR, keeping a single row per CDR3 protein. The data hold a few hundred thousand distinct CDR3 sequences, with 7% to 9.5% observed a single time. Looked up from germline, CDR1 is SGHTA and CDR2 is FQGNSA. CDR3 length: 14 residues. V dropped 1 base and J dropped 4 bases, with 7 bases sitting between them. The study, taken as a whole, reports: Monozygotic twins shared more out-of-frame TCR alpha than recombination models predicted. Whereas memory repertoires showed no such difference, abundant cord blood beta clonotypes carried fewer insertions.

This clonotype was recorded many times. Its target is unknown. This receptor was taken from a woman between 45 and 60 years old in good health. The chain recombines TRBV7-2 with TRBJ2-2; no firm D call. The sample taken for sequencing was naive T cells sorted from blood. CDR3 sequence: CASSLVRLTGELFF. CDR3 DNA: TGTGCCAGCAGCTTAGTCAGACTCACCGGGGAGCTGTTTTTT.